This TCR beta chain was observed in a study of blood T cells in healthy people across ages. General study results and limits: The lack of PBMC sorting stopped any conclusive naive versus antigen-experienced comparison. Per million T cells, TCR beta diversity dropped roughly linearly as age increased. Observed TCR beta diversity showed a strong correlation with the percentage of naive T cells as measured by flow cytometry.

V lost 6 bases, J lost 4 bases, and 6 bases stayed unmatched. This CDR3 is built from 14 residues. Looked up from germline, CDR1 is MNHEY and CDR2 is SVGAGI. Isolated PBMCs totaled at least 7 million in each sample. A note on this clonotype: Its antigen remains unidentified.

Then a second PCR, running roughly 6 to 12 cycles, was carried out with a sample-barcoded 5' primer and a J-beta primer mix. TCRdb analysed the 5' RACE reads with MiXCR anew, one entry per CDR3 protein. The sample lists roughly 730,000 distinct CDR3 sequences; just over 55% were seen once. This TCR was recovered from a man aged 35-49 years in good health. The chain recombines TRBV6-5 with TRBJ2-5; 9 bases fit TRBD1. The sequencing input was blood. The CDR3 sequence: CASRPLTGGETQYF. The CDR3 region has the DNA TGTGCCAGCAGACCATTGACAGGGGGAGAGACCCAGTACTTC.